The rows below give T cell receptor beta chains drawn from one sample of a study of control samples from healthy donors and cancer patients. Repertoires were generated with immunoSEQ multiplex PCR, while TCRdb's copy carries only in-frame clones and drops some. The sample has tens of thousands of clones; roughly nine tenths are singletons. Sample: blood. The receptor set was obtained from a woman aged 55-70 years in good health. Both conserved end residues are part of each CDR3. The D gene is left open where the match is weak. Expanded clones are given a class, and other clones once, few, many or no size at all.

V gene: TRBV5-5
J gene: TRBJ2-2
D gene: .
clone size: .
CDR3 protein: CASSLLQVVDTGELFF
CDR3 DNA: TGTGCCAGCAGCTTGTTGCAGGTTGTGGACACCGGGGAGCTGTTTTTT

V gene: TRBV4-1
J gene: TRBJ2-7
D gene: TRBD1
clone size: .
CDR3 protein: CASSQDGTGGYEQYF
CDR3 DNA: TGCGCCAGCAGCCAAGATGGGACAGGGGGGTACGAGCAGTACTTC

V gene: TRBV4-1
J gene: TRBJ1-3
D gene: .
clone size: .
CDR3 protein: CASSQGGTSGNTIYF
CDR3 DNA: TGCGCCAGCAGCCAAGGAGGGACATCCGGAAACACCATATATTTT

V gene: TRBV4-3
J gene: TRBJ2-7
D gene: TRBD2
clone size: once
CDR3 protein: CASSQGVAGGGYEQYF
CDR3 DNA: TGCGCCAGCAGCCAAGGAGTAGCGGGAGGTGGGTACGAGCAGTACTTC

V gene: TRBV7-2
J gene: TRBJ2-2
D gene: .
clone size: .
CDR3 protein: CASSLGGLHTGELFF
CDR3 DNA: TGTGCCAGCAGCTTAGGGGGACTCCACACCGGGGAGCTGTTTTTT

V gene: TRBV25-1
J gene: TRBJ2-7
D gene: TRBD2
clone size: .
CDR3 protein: CASSEAGTRVPYEQYF
CDR3 DNA: TGTGCCAGCAGTGAAGCTGGGACTAGAGTACCCTACGAGCAGTACTTC

V gene: TRBV6-5
J gene: TRBJ2-7
D gene: TRBD1
clone size: few
CDR3 protein: CASRAGQGAIEQYF
CDR3 DNA: TGTGCCAGCAGGGCCGGACAGGGGGCGATCGAGCAGTACTTC

V gene: TRBV6-2/TRBV6-3
J gene: TRBJ2-2
D gene: .
clone size: .
CDR3 protein: CASSYLSGTGELFF
CDR3 DNA: TGTGCCAGCAGTTACCTTAGCGGAACCGGGGAGCTGTTTTTT

V gene: TRBV6-5
J gene: TRBJ2-3
D gene: .
clone size: once
CDR3 protein: CASLRGNTQYF
CDR3 DNA: TGTGCCAGCCTGAGGGGGAATACGCAGTATTTT

V gene: TRBV6-5
J gene: TRBJ1-2
D gene: .
clone size: .
CDR3 protein: CASRLPGPSWDGYTF
CDR3 DNA: TGTGCCAGCAGGCTACCGGGACCCTCGTGGGATGGCTACACCTTC

V gene: TRBV13
J gene: TRBJ2-7
D gene: TRBD1
clone size: .
CDR3 protein: CASSPGGQGTYEQYF
CDR3 DNA: TGTGCCAGCAGTCCCGGGGGACAGGGGACCTACGAGCAGTACTTC

V gene: TRBV6-6
J gene: TRBJ1-2
D gene: .
clone size: .
CDR3 protein: CAGRFRDINNYGYTF
CDR3 DNA: TGTGCCGGCCGGTTCCGGGACATAAATAACTATGGCTACACCTTC

V gene: TRBV30
J gene: TRBJ1-2
D gene: .
clone size: once
CDR3 protein: CAWSVGYYGYTF
CDR3 DNA: TGTGCCTGGAGTGTAGGGTACTATGGCTACACCTTC

V gene: TRBV7-9
J gene: TRBJ1-2
D gene: .
clone size: .
CDR3 protein: CASSLSDSYGYTF
CDR3 DNA: TGTGCCAGCAGCTTATCGGACAGCTATGGCTACACCTTC

V gene: TRBV11-2
J gene: TRBJ2-7
D gene: TRBD1
clone size: .
CDR3 protein: CASSLHRGEQYF
CDR3 DNA: TGTGCCAGCAGCTTACACAGGGGCGAGCAGTACTTC

V gene: TRBV28
J gene: TRBJ1-5
D gene: .
clone size: .
CDR3 protein: CASSPAGGYNQPQHF
CDR3 DNA: TGTGCCAGCAGTCCGGCGGGGGGCTACAATCAGCCCCAGCATTTT

V gene: TRBV6-6
J gene: TRBJ1-2
D gene: .
clone size: once
CDR3 protein: CASSPQGDYGYTF
CDR3 DNA: TGTGCCAGCAGTCCACAGGGTGACTATGGCTACACCTTC

V gene: TRBV5-1
J gene: TRBJ1-1
D gene: .
clone size: .
CDR3 protein: CASSLVQVGTEAFF
CDR3 DNA: TGCGCCAGCAGCTTGGTTCAGGTAGGGACTGAAGCTTTCTTT

V gene: TRBV29-1
J gene: TRBJ2-5
D gene: .
clone size: .
CDR3 protein: CSVDLPGPETQYF
CDR3 DNA: TGCAGCGTTGACCTCCCAGGTCCGGAGACCCAGTACTTC

V gene: TRBV25-1
J gene: TRBJ2-7
D gene: .
clone size: .
CDR3 protein: CASRYNSYEQYF
CDR3 DNA: TGTGCCAGCAGGTACAACTCCTACGAGCAGTACTTC

V gene: TRBV7-9
J gene: TRBJ1-2
D gene: TRBD1
clone size: .
CDR3 protein: CASSLGDRASYGYTF
CDR3 DNA: TGTGCCAGCAGCTTAGGAGACAGGGCTAGCTATGGCTACACCTTC

V gene: TRBV2
J gene: TRBJ2-1
D gene: .
clone size: .
CDR3 protein: CASSEAHGYNEQFF
CDR3 DNA: TGTGCCAGCAGTGAAGCGCACGGATACAATGAGCAGTTCTTC

V gene: TRBV7-3
J gene: TRBJ2-1
D gene: TRBD2
clone size: once
CDR3 protein: CASSPGLAGDNEQFF
CDR3 DNA: TGTGCCAGCAGCCCGGGACTAGCGGGGGACAATGAGCAGTTCTTC

V gene: TRBV29-1
J gene: TRBJ1-2
D gene: .
clone size: .
CDR3 protein: CSVGWKYGYTF
CDR3 DNA: TGCAGCGTCGGTTGGAAGTATGGCTACACCTTC

V gene: TRBV2
J gene: TRBJ2-3
D gene: .
clone size: .
CDR3 protein: CASRNAAHTQYF
CDR3 DNA: TGTGCCAGCAGAAACGCGGCGCATACGCAGTATTTT

V gene: TRBV3-1/TRBV3-2
J gene: TRBJ2-1
D gene: .
clone size: .
CDR3 protein: CASSFSYNEQFF
CDR3 DNA: TGTGCCAGCAGCTTCAGTTACAATGAGCAGTTCTTC

V gene: TRBV9
J gene: TRBJ2-5
D gene: TRBD2
clone size: .
CDR3 protein: CASSVASSGGQETQYF
CDR3 DNA: TGTGCCAGCAGCGTAGCGTCTAGCGGGGGACAAGAGACCCAGTACTTC

V gene: TRBV28
J gene: TRBJ1-5
D gene: .
clone size: .
CDR3 protein: CASSFRANRNNQPQHF
CDR3 DNA: TGTGCCAGCAGTTTTCGGGCAAACAGAAATAATCAGCCCCAGCATTTT

V gene: TRBV5-1
J gene: TRBJ1-1
D gene: .
clone size: .
CDR3 protein: CASSGTWGAFF
CDR3 DNA: TGCGCCAGCAGCGGAACCTGGGGAGCTTTCTTT

V gene: TRBV10-2
J gene: TRBJ1-3
D gene: TRBD1
clone size: .
CDR3 protein: CASTPSGGSGNTIYF
CDR3 DNA: TGCGCCAGCACTCCATCAGGGGGGTCTGGAAACACCATATATTTT

V gene: TRBV7-9
J gene: TRBJ2-7
D gene: TRBD1
clone size: .
CDR3 protein: CASSTRTGEIYEQYF
CDR3 DNA: TGTGCCAGCAGCACTAGGACAGGGGAGATCTACGAGCAGTACTTC

V gene: TRBV18
J gene: TRBJ2-2
D gene: TRBD1
clone size: .
CDR3 protein: CASSPPGQGATGELFF
CDR3 DNA: TGTGCCAGCTCACCTCCGGGACAGGGGGCGACCGGGGAGCTGTTTTTT

V gene: TRBV9
J gene: TRBJ2-3
D gene: TRBD2
clone size: .
CDR3 protein: CASSAPGTSGGTTSTDTQYF
CDR3 DNA: TGTGCCAGCAGCGCCCCAGGGACTAGCGGGGGGACGACTAGCACAGATACGCAGTATTTT

V gene: TRBV2
J gene: TRBJ1-3
D gene: .
clone size: .
CDR3 protein: CASSGGLTGNTIYF
CDR3 DNA: TGTGCCAGCAGTGGGGGACTTACTGGAAACACCATATATTTT

V gene: TRBV5-6
J gene: TRBJ1-1
D gene: .
clone size: .
CDR3 protein: CASSPQAGALNTEAFF
CDR3 DNA: TGTGCCAGCAGCCCCCAGGCAGGGGCATTGAACACTGAAGCTTTCTTT

V gene: TRBV2
J gene: TRBJ1-5
D gene: .
clone size: once
CDR3 protein: CASSAGLSNQPQHF
CDR3 DNA: TGTGCCAGCAGTGCAGGGCTTAGCAATCAGCCCCAGCATTTT